This T cell receptor beta chain was profiled in a study of circulating CD8 cells and anti-PD-1 response in melanoma. Study information: Nivolumab was given intravenously at 3 mg/kg every 2 weeks. Non-responders showed stable or progressive disease; responders showed complete or partial response.

Overall study findings and caveats: Previously treated and treatment-naive patients were pooled together. TIGIT repertoires were least diverse, DNEG repertoires most diverse.

This CDR3 has 15 amino acids. Germline-derived CDR1 and CDR2 are SNHLY and FYNNEI. V trimming: 2 bases; J trimming: 5 bases; junction bases outside the gene matches: 8. This clonotype is judged large. Its antigen is as yet unknown. The QIAseq Immune Repertoire TCR panel built the libraries from roughly 15 ng of total RNA. TCRdb reprocessed the reads via MiXCR and lists one record per CDR3 protein. Of 300 to 400 distinct CDR3 sequences in the sample, around an eighth were seen once. Live CD3+CD8+TCRalphabeta+ cells were sorted into four subsets by PD-1 and/or TIGIT. The chain uses TRBV2 and TRBJ2-7; TRBD1 agrees at 8 bases. The source was CD8+ T cells from PBMCs, collected at baseline or after one month of anti-PD-1 therapy (not recorded which). The receptor was derived from a human donor with melanoma. CDR3 residues: CASSEWTGRSDEQYF. In nucleotides, the CDR3 is TGTGCCAGCAGTGAATGGACAGGGCGTTCAGACGAGCAGTACTTC.